This record looks at one TCR beta chain sequence and its context. Antigen: not known. This sample was taken from a study of molecular identifiers for immune sequencing clone quantification. Findings and caveats of the study: Highly expanded clone sizes could be underestimated through barcode sharing by identical TCR molecules. Clones carrying above 20 RNA copies accounted for over 97% of effector molecules, under 1% in naive cells.

It was with previously described methods and listed TCR primers that bulk TCR libraries were made. MiXCR, run by TCRdb on the PCR reads, gives a single entry per CDR3 protein. The sample holds 400,000 to 600,000 distinct CDR3 sequences, 25% seen once. Sorted naive CD8 T cells were those defined as CD8+CD4-CCR7+CD45RA+. V gave up 7 bases and J gave up 4 bases; unmatched junction bases: 9. The CDR3 spans 17 residues. Germline V gene lookup returns CDR1 MNHEY and CDR2 SMNVEV (reference sequence). The receptor was derived from a human donor in good health. Some libraries in this study had Jurkat cell RNA spiked in. The chain uses TRBV27 and TRBJ2-3, with 15 bases matching TRBD2. The sequenced sample was naive CD8+ T cells from blood, with Jurkat cell RNA spiked in. Noted subset: FACS-sorted CD8+CD4-CCR7+CD45RA+ naive T cells. The CDR3 DNA reads TGTGCCAGCATAGGACTAGCGGGGGGGCGTAATCCAGATACGCAGTATTTT. Protein sequence: CASIGLAGGRNPDTQYF.